Shown below are 20 T cell receptor beta chains from a single sample sequenced in a study of CD8 T cells in ankylosing spondylitis. From the 5' RACE reads, TCRdb called clonotypes with MiXCR, one entry per CDR3 protein. The sample shows about 120,000 distinct CDR3 sequences, about an eighth of them seen only once. The specimen sequenced was blood, either unsorted or a sorted T cell fraction (not recorded which). These receptors all stem from a female donor with ankylosing spondylitis or in good health (not recorded which).

This clonotype showed up many times. The chain uses TRBV3-1 and TRBJ2-7; the D is unclear. Germline CDR1 LGHDT, CDR2 YNNKEL (reference sequence). The CDR3 is 14 residues long. V lost 2 bases and J lost 3, with 11 bases in between. The CDR3 bases are TGTGCCAGCAGCCAACCAACTTACTACTACGAGCAGTACTTC. This encodes CASSQPTYYYEQYF.

On this clonotype itself: A much larger clone differs by one base, so this may be a read error. The chain links TRBV20-1 to TRBJ1-5, with TRBD1 as a possible D gene (6 bases). The DNA end lines up better with TRBJ2-3; the J call may be wrong. The CDR3 is 13 amino acids. CDR1 is DFQATT and CDR2 is SNEGSKA in the germline V gene (reference sequence). Here the CDR3 reads CSASRGSNQPQYF. DNA for the CDR3: TGCAGTGCTAGCAGGGGCAGCAATCAGCCCCAGTATTTT.

This clonotype was counted only a few times. This chain connects TRBV7-2 to TRBJ1-4; D unclear. Germline V gene lookup returns CDR1 SGHTA and CDR2 FQGNSA. The CDR3 spans 14 residues. V lost 3 bases, J lost 7 bases, and 12 bases lay in between. The CDR3 DNA reads TGTGCCAGCAGCTTGCAGGTTCTTGGTGAAAAACTGTTTTTT. Encoded protein: CASSLQVLGEKLFF.

The sample holds many counts of this clonotype. The V and J genes are TRBV20-1 and TRBJ1-2; D perhaps matches TRBD1 (6 bases). This CDR3 has 14 residues. V lost 1 base to trimming and J lost 4 bases, with 13 bases between them. Germline CDR1 is DFQATT and CDR2 is SNEGSKA (reference sequence). CDR3 bases: TGCAGTGCTAGAGTCGCAGGGGAGGGCTATGGCTACACCTTC. This codes for CSARVAGEGYGYTF.

In its sample, this clonotype was seen a few times. The rearrangement joins TRBV18 to TRBJ1-2; D unclear. CDR1 is KGHSH, CDR2 LQKENI, per germline. Trimming pared 3 bases from V and 2 bases from J, leaving 10 bases between. This CDR3 is 14 amino acids long. CDR3 sequence: CASSPADYNYGYTF. As DNA, the CDR3 is TGTGCCAGCTCACCCGCGGATTACAACTATGGCTACACCTTC.

This clonotype occurred a few times. This chain joins TRBV20-1 and TRBJ2-7; D may be TRBD1 (5 bases). Germline CDR1 reads DFQATT; CDR2 reads SNEGSKA (reference sequence). This CDR3 has 17 amino acids. Trimming stripped 1 base from V and 4 bases from J, with 23 bases between. The CDR3 nucleotides are TGCAGTGCTAGAGGAGTCCCAGGGTTGAGGACGGATTACGAGCAGTACTTC. It is translated as CSARGVPGLRTDYEQYF.

At least ten counts were recorded for this clonotype. The rearrangement joins TRBV6-1 to TRBJ1-5; D remains ambiguous. CDR3 length: 15 amino acids. Trimming stripped 4 bases from V and 2 bases from J, with 12 bases between. The germline V gene encodes CDR1 MNHNS and CDR2 SASEGT. CDR3 nucleotides: TGTGCCAGCAGTGGGGATAGCCTTCGCAATCAGCCCCAGCATTTT. Residues: CASSGDSLRNQPQHF.

This clonotype was recorded at least ten times. The rearrangement joins TRBV7-6 to TRBJ2-3; D perhaps matches TRBD2 (5 bases). The CDR3 has 14 residues. Deletions cut 4 bases from V and 4 bases from J, with 12 bases between. Germline lookup yields CDR1 SGHVS and CDR2 FNYEAQ. The CDR3 protein is CASSSPGGADTQYF. Written as DNA, the CDR3 is TGTGCCAGCAGCTCCCCTGGAGGAGCAGATACGCAGTATTTT.

In this sample, this clonotype turned up many times. The CDR3: CASSLVGQGYEQYF. The DNA for the CDR3 is TGCGCCAGCAGCTTGGTGGGACAGGGCTACGAGCAGTACTTC. V usage is TRBV5-1 and J usage is TRBJ2-7; 9 bases match TRBD1. V was pared by 0 bases and J by 3 bases, with 1 base of the junction left unmatched. Germline-derived CDR1 and CDR2 are SGHRS and YFSETQ. CDR3 length: 14 amino acids.

This clonotype was seen ten or more times. The chain carries TRBV12-3 or TRBV12-4 and TRBJ2-1; D gene ambiguous. The germline V and J ends were trimmed by 0 bases and 8 bases, with 5 bases remaining between them. The CDR3 is made up of 12 amino acids. CDR3 DNA: TGTGCCAGCAGTTTAGCGGTCTATGAGCAGTTCTTC. Protein sequence: CASSLAVYEQFF.

The CDR3 DNA follows: TGTGCCAGCAGCCAAGATCCAGCGGGAGGGCCAGGGTTCTACAATGAGCAGTTCTTC. Translating it yields CASSQDPAGGPGFYNEQFF. This chain joins TRBV14 and TRBJ2-1; 10 bases are a match to TRBD2. This CDR3 region has 19 residues. Germline values: CDR1 SGHDN, CDR2 FVKESK. The junction had 11 bases not matched to a gene; V was cut back by 0 bases and J by 3 bases.

The rearrangement links TRBV3-1 to TRBJ2-3; D is undetermined. Per the germline V gene, CDR1 is LGHDT and CDR2 is YNNKEL (reference sequence). The CDR3 runs to 14 residues. V was shortened by 0 bases and J by 9 bases, with 13 bases between the two germline ends. DNA of the CDR3: TGTGCCAGCAGCCAAGATTTGGCGACTGAGACGCAGTATTTT. It is translated as CASSQDLATETQYF.

The V gene is TRBV7-2, the J gene TRBJ2-1; D unclear. Trimming pared 5 bases from V and 0 bases from J, leaving 11 bases between. The CDR3 contains 15 residues. CDR1 and CDR2 from the germline V gene are SGHTA and FQGNSA. In DNA, the CDR3 is TGTGCCAGCAGCCCCCGCCGTAGCTCCTACAATGAGCAGTTCTTC. It encodes CASSPRRSSYNEQFF.

This clonotype was counted only a few times. V gene TRBV28 combines with J gene TRBJ1-6; no reliable D call. Trimming shortened V by 5 bases and J by 13 bases, and 12 bases separated the two germline ends. Germline CDR1 MDHEN, CDR2 SYDVKM. The length of the CDR3 is 12 residues. CDR3 region: CASSPSWSPLHF. CDR3 nucleotides: TGTGCCAGCAGTCCCAGCTGGTCGCCCCTCCACTTT.

The table lists this clonotype with a few counts. The gene calls are TRBV2 and TRBJ2-5, with D perhaps being TRBD1 or TRBD2 (5 bases each). Germline loops: CDR1 SNHLY, CDR2 FYNNEI. This CDR3 is built from 13 residues. The V end was cut by 5 bases, the J end by 5 bases, with 12 bases between. The CDR3 DNA reads TGTGCCAGCAGTCAACATGAGGGGGAGACCCAGTACTTC. Translated, it gives CASSQHEGETQYF.

This clonotype was detected only a few times. The rearrangement uses TRBV20-1 and TRBJ1-5, with TRBD1 matching over 7 bases. The CDR3 contains 17 residues. V lost 0 bases and J lost 3; bases outside the gene matches: 11. From germline, CDR1 is DFQATT and CDR2 SNEGSKA (reference sequence). For the CDR3, the DNA is TGCAGTGCTAGAGATAGGATCGGTGGACAGGTCAATCAGCCCCAGCATTTT. It translates to CSARDRIGGQVNQPQHF.

The table lists this clonotype with a few counts. V gene TRBV5-1 combines with J gene TRBJ2-1; TRBD2 matches 7 bases. Germline V CDR1 and CDR2: SGHRS, YFSETQ. The CDR3 is 15 amino acids. V shed 2 bases and J 1 base; nucleotides not matched to a gene: 3. The CDR3 DNA is TGCGCCAGCAGCTTAGCGGGGTGGTCCTACAATGAGCAGTTCTTC. Translation: CASSLAGWSYNEQFF.

This clonotype appeared many times. The rearrangement joins TRBV12-3 or TRBV12-4 to TRBJ2-7; 7 bases align to TRBD1. The CDR3 has 14 residues. V dropped 3 bases and J dropped 3; count of bases not matched to a gene: 5. Here the CDR3 reads CASSFPDRVYEQYF. CDR3 in DNA: TGTGCCAGCAGTTTCCCTGACAGGGTCTACGAGCAGTACTTC.

The chain employs TRBV18 and TRBJ2-1; D is ambiguous. This CDR3 is built from 12 residues. V lost 4 bases to trimming and J lost 3 bases, with 4 bases between them. The germline V gene encodes CDR1 KGHSH and CDR2 LQKENI. CDR3 sequence: CASSLNYNEQFF. DNA for the CDR3: TGTGCCAGCTCACTAAACTACAATGAGCAGTTCTTC.

The CDR3 sequence is CSARDKFLLDEQYF. In DNA form, the CDR3 reads TGCAGTGCTAGAGATAAGTTTTTACTTGACGAGCAGTACTTC. V and J are TRBV20-1 and TRBJ2-7, with D uncertain. CDR1 DFQATT and CDR2 SNEGSKA come from the germline V gene (reference sequence). The CDR3 consists of 14 residues. Trimming pared 0 bases from V and 5 bases from J, leaving 14 bases between.